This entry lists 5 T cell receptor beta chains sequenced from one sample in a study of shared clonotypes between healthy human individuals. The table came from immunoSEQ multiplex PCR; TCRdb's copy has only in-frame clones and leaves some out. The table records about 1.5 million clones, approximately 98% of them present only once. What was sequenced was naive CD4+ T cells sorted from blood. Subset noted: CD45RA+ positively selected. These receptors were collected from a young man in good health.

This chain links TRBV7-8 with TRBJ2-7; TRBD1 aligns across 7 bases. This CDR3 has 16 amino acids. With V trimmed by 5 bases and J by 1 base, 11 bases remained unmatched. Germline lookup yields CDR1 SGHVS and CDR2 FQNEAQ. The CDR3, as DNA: TGTGCCAGCAGCAGAACCTGGACAGGAATTTCCTACGAGCAGTACTTC. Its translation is CASSRTWTGISYEQYF.

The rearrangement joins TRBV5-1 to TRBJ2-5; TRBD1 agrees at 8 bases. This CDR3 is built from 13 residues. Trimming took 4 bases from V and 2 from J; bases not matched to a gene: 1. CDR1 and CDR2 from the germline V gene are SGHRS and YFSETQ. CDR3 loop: CASSRQGQETQYF. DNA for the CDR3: TGCGCCAGCAGCCGACAGGGGCAAGAGACCCAGTACTTC.

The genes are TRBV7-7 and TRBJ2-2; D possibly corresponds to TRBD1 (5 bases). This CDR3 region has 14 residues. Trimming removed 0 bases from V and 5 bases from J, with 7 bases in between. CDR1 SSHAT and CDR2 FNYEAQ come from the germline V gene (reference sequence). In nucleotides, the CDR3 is TGTGCCAGCAGCTTAGCGGCAGGGACCGGGGAGCTGTTTTTT. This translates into CASSLAAGTGELFF.

Here the CDR3 reads CSVGTIYGYTF. Written as DNA, the CDR3 is TGCAGCGTCGGGACGATCTATGGCTACACCTTC. The chain links TRBV29-1 to TRBJ1-2; tentatively, D is TRBD1 (5 bases). Per germline, CDR1 SQVTM and CDR2 ANQGSEA. This CDR3 has 11 residues. V was clipped by 6 bases and J by 4 bases, with 9 bases between them.

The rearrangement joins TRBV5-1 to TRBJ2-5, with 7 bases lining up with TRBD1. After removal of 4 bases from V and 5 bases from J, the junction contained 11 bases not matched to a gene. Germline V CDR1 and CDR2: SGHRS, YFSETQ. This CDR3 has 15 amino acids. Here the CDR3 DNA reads TGCGCCAGCAGCCCGAGACAGGGTTTAATGGAGACCCAGTACTTC. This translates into CASSPRQGLMETQYF.